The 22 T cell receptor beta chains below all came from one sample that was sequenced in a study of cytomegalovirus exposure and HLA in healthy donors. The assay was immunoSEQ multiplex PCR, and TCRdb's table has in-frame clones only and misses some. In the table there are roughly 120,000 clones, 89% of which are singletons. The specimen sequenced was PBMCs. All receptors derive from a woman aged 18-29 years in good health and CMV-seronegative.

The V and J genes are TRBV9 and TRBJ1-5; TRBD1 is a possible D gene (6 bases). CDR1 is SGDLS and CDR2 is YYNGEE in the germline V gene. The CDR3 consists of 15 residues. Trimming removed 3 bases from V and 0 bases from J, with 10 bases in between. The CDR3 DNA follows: TGTGCCAGCAGCGCGACAGGTGGTAGCAATCAGCCCCAGCATTTT. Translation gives CASSATGGSNQPQHF.

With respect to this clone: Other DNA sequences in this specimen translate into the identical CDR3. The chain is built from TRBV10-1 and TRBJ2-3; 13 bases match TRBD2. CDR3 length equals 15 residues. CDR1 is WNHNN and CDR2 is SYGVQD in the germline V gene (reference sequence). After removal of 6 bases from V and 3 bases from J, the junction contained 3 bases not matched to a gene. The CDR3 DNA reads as TGCGCCAGCAGGCCGGGACTAGCGGGAACAGATACGCAGTATTTT. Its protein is CASRPGLAGTDTQYF.

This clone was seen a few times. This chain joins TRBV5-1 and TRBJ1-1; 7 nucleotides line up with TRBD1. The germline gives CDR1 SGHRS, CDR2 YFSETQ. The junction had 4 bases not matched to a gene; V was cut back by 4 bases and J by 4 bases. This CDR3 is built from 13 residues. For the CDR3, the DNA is TGCGCCAGCAGCGAGGGACAGCTCACTGAAGCTTTCTTT. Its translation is CASSEGQLTEAFF.

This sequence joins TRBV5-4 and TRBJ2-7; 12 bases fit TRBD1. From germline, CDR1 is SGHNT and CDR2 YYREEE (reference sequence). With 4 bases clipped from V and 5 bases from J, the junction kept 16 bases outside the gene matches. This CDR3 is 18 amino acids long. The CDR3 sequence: CASSKGGQGALSVNEQYF. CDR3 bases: TGTGCCAGCAGCAAGGGGGGACAGGGGGCCTTGAGTGTGAACGAGCAGTACTTC.

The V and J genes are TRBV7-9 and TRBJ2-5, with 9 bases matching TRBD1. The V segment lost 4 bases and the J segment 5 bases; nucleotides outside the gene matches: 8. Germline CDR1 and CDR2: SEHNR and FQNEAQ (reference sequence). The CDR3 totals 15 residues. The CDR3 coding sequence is TGTGCCAGCAGCTCCCGGGGGACAGGGAGGGAGACCCAGTACTTC. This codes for CASSSRGTGRETQYF.

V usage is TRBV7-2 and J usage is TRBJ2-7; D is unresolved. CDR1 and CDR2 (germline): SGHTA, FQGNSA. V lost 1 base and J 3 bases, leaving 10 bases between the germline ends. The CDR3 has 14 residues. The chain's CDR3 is CASSLGAAYYEQYF. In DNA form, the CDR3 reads TGTGCCAGCAGCTTAGGGGCAGCCTACTACGAGCAGTACTTC.

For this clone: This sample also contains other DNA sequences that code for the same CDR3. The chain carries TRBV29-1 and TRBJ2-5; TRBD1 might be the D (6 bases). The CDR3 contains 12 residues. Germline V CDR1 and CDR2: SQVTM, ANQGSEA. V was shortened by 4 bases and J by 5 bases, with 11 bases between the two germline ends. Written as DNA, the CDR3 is TGCAGCGTTGGAACAGGGCAGGAGACCCAGTACTTC. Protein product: CSVGTGQETQYF.

The CDR3 DNA reads as TGCGCCAGCAGCTTAAAGGGAATGGGAGGGGAGACCCAGTACTTC. This codes for CASSLKGMGGETQYF. This chain connects TRBV5-1 to TRBJ2-5; TRBD2 aligns across 7 bases. Germline lookup yields CDR1 SGHRS and CDR2 YFSETQ. The V gene end was trimmed by 2 bases and the J gene end by 5 bases; junction bases not matched to a gene: 9. The CDR3 loop spans 15 amino acids.

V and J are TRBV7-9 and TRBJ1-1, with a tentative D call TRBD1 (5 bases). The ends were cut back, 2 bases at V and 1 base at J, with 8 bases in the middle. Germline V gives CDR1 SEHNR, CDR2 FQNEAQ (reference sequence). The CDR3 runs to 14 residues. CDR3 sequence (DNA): TGTGCCAGCAGCTTAACAGGCCCGAACACTGAAGCTTTCTTT. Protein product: CASSLTGPNTEAFF.

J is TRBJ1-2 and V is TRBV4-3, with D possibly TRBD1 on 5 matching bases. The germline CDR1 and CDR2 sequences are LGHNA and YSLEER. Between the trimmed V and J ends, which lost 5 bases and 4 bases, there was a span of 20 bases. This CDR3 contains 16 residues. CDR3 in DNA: TGCGCCAGCAGCAGTACGATTGACAGATCGATCTATGGCTACACCTTC. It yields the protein CASSSTIDRSIYGYTF.

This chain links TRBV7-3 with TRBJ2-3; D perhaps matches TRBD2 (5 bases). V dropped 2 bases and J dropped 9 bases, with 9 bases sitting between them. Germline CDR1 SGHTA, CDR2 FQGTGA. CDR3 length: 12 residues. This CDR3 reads CASSLYRGTQYF. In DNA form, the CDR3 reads TGTGCCAGCAGCTTATATCGAGGGACGCAGTATTTT.

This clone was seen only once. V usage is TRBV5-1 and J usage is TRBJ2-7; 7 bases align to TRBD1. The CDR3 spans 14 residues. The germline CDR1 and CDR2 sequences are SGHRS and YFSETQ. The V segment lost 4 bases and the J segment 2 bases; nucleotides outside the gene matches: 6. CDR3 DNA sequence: TGCGCCAGCAGCCTGAGGGGACAGACCTACGAGCAGTACTTC. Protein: CASSLRGQTYEQYF.

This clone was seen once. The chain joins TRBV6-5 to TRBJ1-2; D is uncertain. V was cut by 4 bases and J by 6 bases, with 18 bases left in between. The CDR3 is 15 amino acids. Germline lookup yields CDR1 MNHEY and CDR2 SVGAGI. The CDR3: CASSLAGGRRDGYTF. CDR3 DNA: TGTGCCAGCAGTTTAGCAGGCGGGAGGCGGGATGGCTACACCTTC.

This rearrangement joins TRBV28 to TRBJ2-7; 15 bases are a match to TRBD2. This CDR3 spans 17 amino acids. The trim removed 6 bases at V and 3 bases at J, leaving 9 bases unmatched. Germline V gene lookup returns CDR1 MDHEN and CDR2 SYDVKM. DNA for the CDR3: TGTGCCAGCAGAGGACTAGCGGGGGGGCATGAGAGCTACGAGCAGTACTTC. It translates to CASRGLAGGHESYEQYF.

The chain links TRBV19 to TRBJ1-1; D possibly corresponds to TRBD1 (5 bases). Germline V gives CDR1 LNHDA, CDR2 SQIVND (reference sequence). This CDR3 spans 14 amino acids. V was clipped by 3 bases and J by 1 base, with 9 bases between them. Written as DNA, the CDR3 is TGTGCCAGTAGTATCGACGGGGGGAACACTGAAGCTTTCTTT. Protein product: CASSIDGGNTEAFF.

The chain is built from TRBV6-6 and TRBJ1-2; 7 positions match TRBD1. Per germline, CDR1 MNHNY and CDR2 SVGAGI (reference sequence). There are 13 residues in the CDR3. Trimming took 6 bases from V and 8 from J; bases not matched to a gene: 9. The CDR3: CASRTGEAGGYTF. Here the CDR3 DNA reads TGTGCCAGCAGAACAGGGGAAGCGGGCGGCTACACCTTC.

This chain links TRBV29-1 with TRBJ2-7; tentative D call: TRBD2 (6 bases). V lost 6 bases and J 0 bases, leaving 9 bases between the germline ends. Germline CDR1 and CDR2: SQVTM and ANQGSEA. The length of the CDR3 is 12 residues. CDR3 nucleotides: TGCAGCGTCGGGACTGCCTCCTACGAGCAGTACTTC. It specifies CSVGTASYEQYF.

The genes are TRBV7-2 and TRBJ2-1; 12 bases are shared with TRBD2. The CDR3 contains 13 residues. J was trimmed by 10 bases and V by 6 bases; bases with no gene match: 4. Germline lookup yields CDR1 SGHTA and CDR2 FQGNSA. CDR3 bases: TGTGCCAGCAGGCTAGCGGGGGGGGAAGAGCAGTTCTTC. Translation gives CASRLAGGEEQFF.

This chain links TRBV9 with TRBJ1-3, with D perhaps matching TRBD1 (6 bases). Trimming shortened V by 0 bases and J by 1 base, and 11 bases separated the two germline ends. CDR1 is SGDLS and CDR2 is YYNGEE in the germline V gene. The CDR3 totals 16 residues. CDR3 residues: CASSVATGTSGNTIYF. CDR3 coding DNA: TGTGCCAGCAGCGTAGCGACAGGCACTTCTGGAAACACCATATATTTT.

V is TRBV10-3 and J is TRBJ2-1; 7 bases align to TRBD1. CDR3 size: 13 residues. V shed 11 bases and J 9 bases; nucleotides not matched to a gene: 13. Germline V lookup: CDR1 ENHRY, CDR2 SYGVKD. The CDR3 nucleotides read TGTGCCGTAGGGGACAGCGCTAATCGTGAGCAGTTCTTC. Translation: CAVGDSANREQFF.

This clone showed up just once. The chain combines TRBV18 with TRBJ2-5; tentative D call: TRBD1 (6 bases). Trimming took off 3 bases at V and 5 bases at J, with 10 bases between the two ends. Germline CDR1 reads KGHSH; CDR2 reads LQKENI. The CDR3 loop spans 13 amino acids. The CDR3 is CASSPGGAETQYF. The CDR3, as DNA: TGTGCCAGCTCACCTGGGGGCGCGGAGACCCAGTACTTC.

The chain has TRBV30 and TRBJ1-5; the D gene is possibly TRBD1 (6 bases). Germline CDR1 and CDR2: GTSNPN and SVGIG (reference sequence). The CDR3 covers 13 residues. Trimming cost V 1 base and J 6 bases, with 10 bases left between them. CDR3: CAWSGGGGQPQHF. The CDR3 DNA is TGTGCCTGGAGTGGGGGGGGCGGTCAGCCCCAGCATTTT.